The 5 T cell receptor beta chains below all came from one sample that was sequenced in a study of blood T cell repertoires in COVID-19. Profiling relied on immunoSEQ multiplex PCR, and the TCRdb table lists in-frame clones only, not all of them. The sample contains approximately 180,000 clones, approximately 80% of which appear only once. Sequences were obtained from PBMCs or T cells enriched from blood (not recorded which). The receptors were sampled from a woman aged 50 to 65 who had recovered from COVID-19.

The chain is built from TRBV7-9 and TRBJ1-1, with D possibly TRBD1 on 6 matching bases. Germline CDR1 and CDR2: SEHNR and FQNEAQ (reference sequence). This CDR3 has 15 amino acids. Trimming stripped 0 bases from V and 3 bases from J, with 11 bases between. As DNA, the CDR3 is TGTGCCAGCAGCTTAGCAGGGGGTCGAGACACTGAAGCTTTCTTT. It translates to CASSLAGGRDTEAFF.

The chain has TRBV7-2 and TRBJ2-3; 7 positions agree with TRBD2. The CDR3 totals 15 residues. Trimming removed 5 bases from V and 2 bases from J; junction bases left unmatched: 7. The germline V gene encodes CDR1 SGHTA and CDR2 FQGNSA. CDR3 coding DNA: TGTGCCAGCAGCATGCGACTAGCACTCACAGATACGCAGTATTTT. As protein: CASSMRLALTDTQYF.

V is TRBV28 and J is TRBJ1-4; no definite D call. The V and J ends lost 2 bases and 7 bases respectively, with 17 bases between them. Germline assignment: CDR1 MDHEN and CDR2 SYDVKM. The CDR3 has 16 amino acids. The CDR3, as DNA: TGTGCCAGCAGTTTAGGATGGCAGGCCCTTGGTGAAAAACTGTTTTTT. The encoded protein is CASSLGWQALGEKLFF. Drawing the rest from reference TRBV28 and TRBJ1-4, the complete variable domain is DVKVTQSSRYLVKRTGEKVFLECVQDMDHENMFWYRQDPGLGLRLIYFSYDVKMKEKGDIPEGYSVSREKKERFSLILESASTNQTSMYLCASSLGWQALGEKLFFGSGTQLSVL.

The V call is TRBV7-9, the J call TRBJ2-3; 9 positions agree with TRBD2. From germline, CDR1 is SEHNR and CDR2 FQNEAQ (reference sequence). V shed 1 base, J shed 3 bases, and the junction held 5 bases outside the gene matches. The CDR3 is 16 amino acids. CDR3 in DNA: TGTGCCAGCAGCTTAGTGGGAAGCGGGAGGACAGATACGCAGTATTTT. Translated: CASSLVGSGRTDTQYF.

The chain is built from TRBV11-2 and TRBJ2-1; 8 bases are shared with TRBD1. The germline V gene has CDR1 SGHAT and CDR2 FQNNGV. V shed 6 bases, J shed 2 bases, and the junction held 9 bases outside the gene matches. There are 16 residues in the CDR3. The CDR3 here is CASSRTRDRTYNEQFF. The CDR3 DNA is TGTGCCAGCAGTCGCACCCGGGACAGGACCTACAATGAGCAGTTCTTC.